The present T cell receptor beta chain was sequenced within a study of PD-1 blockade in classical Hodgkin lymphoma. TCRdb's copy holds only in-frame clones and misses some; the assay was immunoSEQ multiplex PCR. The profile shows some 5,400 clones, over 75% of them singletons. This CDR3 has 13 residues. V gave up 7 bases and J gave up 3 bases, with 13 bases separating them. Germline CDR1 reads MNHEY; CDR2 reads SVGAGI. Specified time point: newly diagnosed, previously untreated cHL patient sample. PBMCs, once thawed, yielded CD8+ T cells isolated by magnetic negative selection. Specimen: CD8+ T cells from blood. The chain recombines TRBV6-5 with TRBJ2-7, with D unclear. The source of this sequence is a human donor with classical Hodgkin lymphoma. The CDR3 here is CASTSPGHYEQYF. The CDR3 nucleotides read TGTGCCAGCACCTCGCCTGGGCACTACGAGCAGTACTTC.